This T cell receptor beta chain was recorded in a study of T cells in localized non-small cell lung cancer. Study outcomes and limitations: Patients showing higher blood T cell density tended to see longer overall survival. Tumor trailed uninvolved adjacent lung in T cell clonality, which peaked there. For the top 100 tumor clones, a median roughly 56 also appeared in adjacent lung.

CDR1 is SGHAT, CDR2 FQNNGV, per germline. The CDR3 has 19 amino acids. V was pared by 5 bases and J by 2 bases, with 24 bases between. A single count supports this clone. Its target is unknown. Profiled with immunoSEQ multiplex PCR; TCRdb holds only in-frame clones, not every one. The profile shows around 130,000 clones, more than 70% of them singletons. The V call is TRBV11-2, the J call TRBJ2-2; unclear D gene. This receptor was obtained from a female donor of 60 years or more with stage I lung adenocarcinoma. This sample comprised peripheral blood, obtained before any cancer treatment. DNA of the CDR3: TGTGCCAGCAGCGCCTTTAACAGTGCCGGATCCCGCAACACCGGGGAGCTGTTTTTT. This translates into CASSAFNSAGSRNTGELFF.